Listed below are T cell receptor beta chains from one sample, sequenced in a study of STAT3 mutations in large granular lymphocyte leukemia. The method was immunoSEQ multiplex PCR; TCRdb's version includes in-frame clones alone and lacks a portion of them. The sample shows about 610 clones, roughly 44% of them seen only once. Sequenced: peripheral blood mononuclear cells. The receptors come from a woman aged 50 to 60 with T-cell large granular lymphocyte leukemia. Some clones in this sample may be carry-over from other donors' samples. CDR3s include the opening cysteine and the closing phenylalanine or tryptophan. D genes are given only for firm matches. The size field is filled for only some rows; it gives once, few, many or a size class.

J: TRBJ2-7; D: TRBD2; size: .; V: TRBV5-1; DNA: TGCGCCAGCAGCCCGCGGACTAGCGGGAGCTACGAGCAGTACTTC; CDR3: CASSPRTSGSYEQYF
J: TRBJ2-7; D: TRBD1; size: .; V: TRBV5-1; DNA: TGCGCCAGCAGCTCGGGACAGAGTTCCTACGAGCAGTACTTC; CDR3: CASSSGQSSYEQYF
J: TRBJ1-2; D: .; size: .; V: TRBV18; DNA: TGTGCCAGCTCACGAGGTTGGATCTATGGCTACACCTTC; CDR3: CASSRGWIYGYTF
J: TRBJ2-3; D: .; size: once; V: TRBV30; DNA: TGTGCCTGGAGCCTATTAGGCGGAGCCACAGATACGCAGTATTTT; CDR3: CAWSLLGGATDTQYF
J: TRBJ2-7; D: .; size: .; V: TRBV5-1; DNA: TGCGCCAGCAGCCTGAAACCCCACGAGCAGTACTTC; CDR3: CASSLKPHEQYF
J: TRBJ2-1; D: TRBD2; size: .; V: TRBV7-3; DNA: TGTGCCAGCAGCTACGGGTTAGCGGGGCAAAATGAGCAGTTCTTC; CDR3: CASSYGLAGQNEQFF
J: TRBJ1-5; D: .; size: .; V: TRBV4-1; DNA: TGCGCCAGCAGCCAGGAACCGGGACTCCTAAGGCAGCCCCAGCATTTT; CDR3: CASSQEPGLLRQPQHF
J: TRBJ1-2; D: .; size: .; V: TRBV20-1; DNA: TGCAGCCCTGATAGCTATGGCTACACCTTC; CDR3: CSPDSYGYTF
J: TRBJ2-3; D: .; size: .; V: TRBV7-9; DNA: TGTGCCAGCAGCTTAAGGGACGGTATAGCAGATACGCAGTATTTT; CDR3: CASSLRDGIADTQYF
J: TRBJ1-2; D: .; size: .; V: TRBV29-1; DNA: TGCAGCGTTGAAGATCTTCGTCAACAGCGCTTGAACTATGGCTACACCTTC; CDR3: CSVEDLRQQRLNYGYTF
J: TRBJ1-2; D: .; size: few; V: TRBV30; DNA: TGTGCCTGGAGTGTAGGCCAGGGCTACACCTTC; CDR3: CAWSVGQGYTF
J: TRBJ1-4; D: .; size: .; V: TRBV30; DNA: TGTGCCTGGAGTGTTAGGGGGTGGAATGAAAAACTGTTTTTT; CDR3: CAWSVRGWNEKLFF
J: TRBJ1-1; D: .; size: .; V: TRBV29-1; DNA: TGCAGCGTTTTCTCAATGAACACTGAAGCTTTCTTT; CDR3: CSVFSMNTEAFF
J: TRBJ1-2; D: .; size: .; V: TRBV30; DNA: TGTGCCTGGAGTGGGGTTAACTATGGCTACACCTTC; CDR3: CAWSGVNYGYTF
J: TRBJ1-5; D: .; size: .; V: TRBV4-1; DNA: TGCGCCAGCAGCCAAGATCAGGATCGCCCCCAGCATTTT; CDR3: CASSQDQDRPQHF
J: TRBJ2-7; D: .; size: .; V: TRBV20-1; DNA: TGCAGTGCAAACCGGCAGGCCGAGCAGTACTTC; CDR3: CSANRQAEQYF
J: TRBJ2-3; D: .; size: .; V: TRBV30; DNA: TGTGCCTCCACAGCTAGCCCGAACGATGATACGCAGTATTTT; CDR3: CASTASPNDDTQYF
J: TRBJ1-2; D: .; size: few; V: TRBV5-6; DNA: TGTGCCAGCAGCGAAATACCGGGAGCTAATTATGGCTACACCTTC; CDR3: CASSEIPGANYGYTF
J: TRBJ2-7; D: .; size: .; V: TRBV5-1; DNA: TGCGCCAGCAGCTTCTCACGGGAAAGGAGCTCCTACGAGCAGTACTTC; CDR3: CASSFSRERSSYEQYF
J: TRBJ2-3; D: TRBD1; size: once; V: TRBV5-1; DNA: TGCGCCAGCAGACCGGGACAGGGCACAGATACGCAGTATTTT; CDR3: CASRPGQGTDTQYF
J: TRBJ2-3; D: TRBD1; size: .; V: TRBV18; DNA: TGTGCCAGCTCACCCCCGACGACAGGGGGGAGACTAGATACGCAGTATTTT; CDR3: CASSPPTTGGRLDTQYF
J: TRBJ2-5; D: TRBD2; size: .; V: TRBV30; DNA: TGTGCCTGGAAGGGTGCGGGAGGATGGAGAGAGACCCAGTACTTC; CDR3: CAWKGAGGWRETQYF